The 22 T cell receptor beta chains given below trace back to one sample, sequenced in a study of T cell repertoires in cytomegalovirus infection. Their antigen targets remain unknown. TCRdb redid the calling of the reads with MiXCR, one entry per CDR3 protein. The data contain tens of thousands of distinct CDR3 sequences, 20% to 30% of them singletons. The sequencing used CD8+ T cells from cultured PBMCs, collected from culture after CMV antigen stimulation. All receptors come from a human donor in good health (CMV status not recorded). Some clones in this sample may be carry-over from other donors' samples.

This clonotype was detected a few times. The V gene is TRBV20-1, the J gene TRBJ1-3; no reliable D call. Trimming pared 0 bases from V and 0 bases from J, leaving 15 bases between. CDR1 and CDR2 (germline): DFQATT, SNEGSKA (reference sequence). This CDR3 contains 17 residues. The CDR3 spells CSARDRAESNSGNTIYF. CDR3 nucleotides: TGCAGTGCTAGAGATCGGGCGGAAAGCAACTCTGGAAACACCATATATTTT.

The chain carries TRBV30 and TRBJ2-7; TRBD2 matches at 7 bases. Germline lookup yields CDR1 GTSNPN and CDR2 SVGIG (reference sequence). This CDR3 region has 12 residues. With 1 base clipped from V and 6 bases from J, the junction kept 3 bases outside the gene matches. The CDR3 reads CAWSEREVEQYF. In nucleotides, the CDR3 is TGTGCCTGGAGTGAACGGGAGGTCGAGCAGTACTTC.

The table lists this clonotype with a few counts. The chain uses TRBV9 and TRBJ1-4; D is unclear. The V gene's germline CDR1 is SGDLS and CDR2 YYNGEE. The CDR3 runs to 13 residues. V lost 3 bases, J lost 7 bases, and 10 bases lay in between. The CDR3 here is CASSDGSGEKLFF. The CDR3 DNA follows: TGTGCCAGCAGCGACGGGTCAGGTGAAAAACTGTTTTTT.

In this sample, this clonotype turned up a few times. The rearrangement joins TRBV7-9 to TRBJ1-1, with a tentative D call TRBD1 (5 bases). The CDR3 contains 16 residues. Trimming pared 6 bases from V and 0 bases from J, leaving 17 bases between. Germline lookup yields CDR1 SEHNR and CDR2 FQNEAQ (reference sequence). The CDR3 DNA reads TGTGCCAGCAGGCCTCGAGGGGAGGGCATGAACACTGAAGCTTTCTTT. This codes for CASRPRGEGMNTEAFF.

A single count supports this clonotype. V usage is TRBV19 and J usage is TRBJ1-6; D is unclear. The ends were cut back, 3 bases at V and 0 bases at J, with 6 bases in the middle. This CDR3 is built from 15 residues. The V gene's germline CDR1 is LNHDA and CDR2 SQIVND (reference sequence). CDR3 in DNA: TGTGCCAGTAGTATTGGGGACTCCTATAATTCACCCCTCCACTTT. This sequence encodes CASSIGDSYNSPLHF. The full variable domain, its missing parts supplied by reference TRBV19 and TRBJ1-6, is DGGITQSPKYLFRKEGQNVTLSCEQNLNHDAMYWYRQDPGQGLRLIYYSQIVNDFQKGDIAEGYSVSREKKESFPLTVTSAQKNPTAFYLCASSIGDSYNSPLHFGNGTRLTVT.

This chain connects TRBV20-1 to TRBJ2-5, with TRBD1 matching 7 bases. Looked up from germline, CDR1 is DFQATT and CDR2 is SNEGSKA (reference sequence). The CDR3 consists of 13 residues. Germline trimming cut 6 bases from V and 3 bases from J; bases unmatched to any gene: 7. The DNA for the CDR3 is TGCAGTGCCAGACCCACAGGGGAAGAGACCCAGTACTTC. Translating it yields CSARPTGEETQYF.

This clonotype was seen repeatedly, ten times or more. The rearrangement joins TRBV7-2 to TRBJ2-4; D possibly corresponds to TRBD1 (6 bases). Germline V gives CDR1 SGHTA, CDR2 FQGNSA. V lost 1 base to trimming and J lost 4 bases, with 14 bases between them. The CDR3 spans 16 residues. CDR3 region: CASSLVALGQKNIQYF. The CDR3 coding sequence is TGTGCCAGCAGCTTAGTTGCTTTGGGACAAAAAAACATTCAGTACTTC.

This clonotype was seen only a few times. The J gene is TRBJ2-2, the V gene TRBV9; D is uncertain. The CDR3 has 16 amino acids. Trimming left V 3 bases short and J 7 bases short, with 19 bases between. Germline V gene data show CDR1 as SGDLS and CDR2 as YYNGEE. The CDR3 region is CASSAAGNMGGGELFF. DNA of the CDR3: TGTGCCAGCAGCGCGGCCGGTAATATGGGCGGCGGGGAGCTGTTTTTT.

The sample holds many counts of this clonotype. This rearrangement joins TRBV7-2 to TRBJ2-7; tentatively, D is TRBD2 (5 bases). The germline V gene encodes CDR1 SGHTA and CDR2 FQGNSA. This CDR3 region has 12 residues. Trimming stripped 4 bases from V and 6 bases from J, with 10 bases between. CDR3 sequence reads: CASSYQGLEQYF. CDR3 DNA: TGTGCCAGCAGCTACCAAGGACTCGAGCAGTACTTC.

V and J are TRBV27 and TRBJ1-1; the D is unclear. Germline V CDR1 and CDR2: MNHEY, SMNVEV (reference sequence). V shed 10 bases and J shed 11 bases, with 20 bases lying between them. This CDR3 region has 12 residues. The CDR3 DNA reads TGTGCCACCCTGTTGGGGTCGGGAGGGGCTTTCTTT. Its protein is CATLLGSGGAFF.

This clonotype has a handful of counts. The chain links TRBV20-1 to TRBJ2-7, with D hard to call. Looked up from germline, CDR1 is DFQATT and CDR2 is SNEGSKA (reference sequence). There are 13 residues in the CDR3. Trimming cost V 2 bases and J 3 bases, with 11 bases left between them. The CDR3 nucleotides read TGCAGTGCTAGAATACCAGCAGGCTACGAGCAGTACTTC. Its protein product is CSARIPAGYEQYF.

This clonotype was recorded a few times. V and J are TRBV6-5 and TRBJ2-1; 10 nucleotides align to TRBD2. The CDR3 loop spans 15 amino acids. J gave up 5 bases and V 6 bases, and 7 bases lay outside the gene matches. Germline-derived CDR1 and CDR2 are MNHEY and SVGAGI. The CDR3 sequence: CASRVWTSGHNEQFF. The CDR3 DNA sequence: TGTGCCAGCAGGGTGTGGACTAGCGGCCACAATGAGCAGTTCTTC.

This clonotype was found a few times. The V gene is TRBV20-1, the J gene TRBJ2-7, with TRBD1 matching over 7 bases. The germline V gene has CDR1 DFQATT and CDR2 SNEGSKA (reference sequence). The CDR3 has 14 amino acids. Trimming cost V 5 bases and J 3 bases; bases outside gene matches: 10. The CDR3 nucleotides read TGCAGTGCTCCGGGGACAGAGAATTTCTACGAGCAGTACTTC. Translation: CSAPGTENFYEQYF.

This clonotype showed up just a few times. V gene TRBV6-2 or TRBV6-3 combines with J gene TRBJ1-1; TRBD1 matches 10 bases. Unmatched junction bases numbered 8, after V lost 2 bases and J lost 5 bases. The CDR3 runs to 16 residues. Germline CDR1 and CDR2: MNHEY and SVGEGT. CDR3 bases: TGTGCCAGCAGTTACCATCGGACAGGGGGAATTACTGAAGCTTTCTTT. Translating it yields CASSYHRTGGITEAFF.

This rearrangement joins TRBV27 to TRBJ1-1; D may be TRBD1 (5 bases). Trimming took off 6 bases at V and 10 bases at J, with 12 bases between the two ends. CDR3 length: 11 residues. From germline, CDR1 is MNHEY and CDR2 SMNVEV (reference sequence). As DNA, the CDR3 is TGTGCCAGCAGCTCAGGGAGGTCAGCTTTCTTT. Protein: CASSSGRSAFF.

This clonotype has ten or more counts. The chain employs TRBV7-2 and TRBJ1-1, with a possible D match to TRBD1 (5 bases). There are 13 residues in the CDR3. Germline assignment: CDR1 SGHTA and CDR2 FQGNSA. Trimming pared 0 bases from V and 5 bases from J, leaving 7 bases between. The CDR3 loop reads CASSLAPGTEAFF. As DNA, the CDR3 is TGTGCCAGCAGCTTAGCCCCAGGGACTGAAGCTTTCTTT.

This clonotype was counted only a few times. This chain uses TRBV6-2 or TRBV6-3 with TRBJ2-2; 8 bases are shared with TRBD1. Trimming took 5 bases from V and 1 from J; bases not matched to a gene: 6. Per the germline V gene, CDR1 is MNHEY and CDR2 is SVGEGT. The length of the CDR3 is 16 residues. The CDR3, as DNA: TGTGCCAGCAGTCCACCCGGGACAGGGAACACCGGGGAGCTGTTTTTT. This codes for CASSPPGTGNTGELFF.

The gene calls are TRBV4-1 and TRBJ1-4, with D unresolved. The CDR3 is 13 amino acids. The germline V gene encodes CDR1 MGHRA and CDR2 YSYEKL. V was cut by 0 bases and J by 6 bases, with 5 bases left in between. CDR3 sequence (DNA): TGCGCCAGCAGCCAAGAGGAGGATGAAAAACTGTTTTTT. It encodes CASSQEEDEKLFF.

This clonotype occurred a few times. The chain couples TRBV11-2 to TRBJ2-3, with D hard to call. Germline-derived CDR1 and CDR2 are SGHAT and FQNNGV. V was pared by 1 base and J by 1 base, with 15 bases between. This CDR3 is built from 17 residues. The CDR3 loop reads CASSLVPNRDGTDTQYF. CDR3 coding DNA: TGTGCCAGCAGCTTAGTTCCTAACAGAGACGGCACAGATACGCAGTATTTT.

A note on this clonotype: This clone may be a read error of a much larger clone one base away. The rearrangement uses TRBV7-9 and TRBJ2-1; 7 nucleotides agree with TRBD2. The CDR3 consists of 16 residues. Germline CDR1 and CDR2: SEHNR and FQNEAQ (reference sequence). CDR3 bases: TGTGCCAGCAGCTCCCCGAGCGGGGCGCTCAACAAAGAGCAGTTCTTC. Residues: CASSSPSGALNKEQFF.

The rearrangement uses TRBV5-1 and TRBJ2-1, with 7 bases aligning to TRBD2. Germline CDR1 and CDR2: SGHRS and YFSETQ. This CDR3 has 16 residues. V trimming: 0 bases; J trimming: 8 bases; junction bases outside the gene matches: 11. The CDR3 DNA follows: TGCGCCAGCAGCTTGGCGTCGCGGAGCGGGAAGGATGAGCAGTTCTTC. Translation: CASSLASRSGKDEQFF. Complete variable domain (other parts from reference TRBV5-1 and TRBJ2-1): KAGVTQTPRYLIKTRGQQVTLSCSPISGHRSVSWYQQTPGQGLQFLFEYFSETQRNKGNFPGRFSGRQFSNSRSEMNVSTLELGDSALYLCASSLASRSGKDEQFFGPGTRLTVL.

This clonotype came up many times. The CDR3 loop reads CASSFFLAGTGELFF. The CDR3 DNA reads as TGTGCCAGCAGCTTTTTCCTAGCGGGGACCGGGGAGCTGTTTTTT. The rearrangement links TRBV11-2 to TRBJ2-2; 9 bases agree with TRBD2. CDR1 and CDR2 (germline): SGHAT, FQNNGV. This CDR3 has 15 amino acids. V was clipped by 3 bases and J by 5 bases; unmatched bases: 4.